These 14 T cell receptor beta chains share one sample of origin, sequenced in a study of blood T cell repertoires in COVID-19. Data came from immunoSEQ multiplex PCR; TCRdb stores just in-frame clones and leaves some out. The sample includes about 170,000 clones, about four fifths of them seen just once. Sequencing was done on a sample of peripheral blood. The receptors shown here come from a woman aged 80 or older with COVID-19, enrolled during active disease.

The chain is built from TRBV19 and TRBJ1-1; unclear D gene. The CDR3 is 14 amino acids. CDR1 and CDR2 from the germline V gene are LNHDA and SQIVND (reference sequence). V was pared by 2 bases and J by 6 bases, with 13 bases between. The CDR3 protein is CASSILSGMAEAFF. The CDR3 region has the DNA TGTGCCAGTAGTATACTAAGTGGTATGGCTGAAGCTTTCTTT.

This chain joins TRBV3-1 (or the pseudogene TRBV3-2) and TRBJ2-5; 10 bases map to TRBD2. Losses at the gene ends were 3 bases for V and 5 bases for J; bases not matched to a gene: 3. The CDR3 is 14 amino acids. CDR1 LGHDT and CDR2 YNNKEL come from the germline V gene (reference sequence). This CDR3 is CASSHRTSGETQYF. The CDR3 DNA is TGTGCCAGCAGCCACAGGACTAGCGGCGAGACCCAGTACTTC.

The chain carries TRBV11-2 and TRBJ1-1, with a possible D match to TRBD1 (5 bases). The CDR3 consists of 14 residues. Trimming removed 1 base at V and 7 bases at J, with 13 bases between. Per the germline V gene, CDR1 is SGHAT and CDR2 is FQNNGV. CDR3 loop: CASSLVGGKGEAFF. Written as DNA, the CDR3 is TGTGCCAGCAGCTTAGTGGGGGGGAAAGGTGAAGCTTTCTTT.

This chain links TRBV19 with TRBJ2-1; 8 nucleotides match TRBD1. Germline V lookup: CDR1 LNHDA, CDR2 SQIVND (reference sequence). The CDR3 covers 13 residues. With V trimmed by 6 bases and J by 7 bases, 5 bases remained unmatched. In DNA, the CDR3 is TGTGCCAGTAGGGAGACAGGGGAAAATGAGCAGTTCTTC. As protein: CASRETGENEQFF.

The gene calls are TRBV30 and TRBJ1-3; 8 bases agree with TRBD1. The ends lost 7 bases at V and 3 bases at J; junction bases unmatched: 5. Germline V CDR1 and CDR2: GTSNPN, SVGIG (reference sequence). This CDR3 spans 13 amino acids. The CDR3 protein is CASGQAIGNTIYF. CDR3 nucleotides: TGTGCCTCGGGACAGGCAATTGGAAACACCATATATTTT.

The chain couples TRBV20-1 to TRBJ2-7, with TRBD2 matching 8 bases. Germline V lookup: CDR1 DFQATT, CDR2 SNEGSKA (reference sequence). V dropped 4 bases and J dropped 6; count of bases not matched to a gene: 2. The CDR3 length is 11 residues. The CDR3 sequence is CSATGGVEQYF. For the CDR3, the DNA is TGCAGTGCTACCGGGGGGGTCGAGCAGTACTTC.

In this sample, this clone turned up a few times. The chain couples TRBV3-1 (or the pseudogene TRBV3-2) to TRBJ1-2; 7 nucleotides agree with TRBD1. The CDR3 is 15 amino acids. Trimming took 0 bases from V and 3 from J; bases not matched to a gene: 4. Germline V gene data show CDR1 as LGHDT and CDR2 as YNNKEL (reference sequence). CDR3 amino acids: CASSQDEGQHYGYTF. Here the CDR3 DNA reads TGTGCCAGCAGCCAAGACGAGGGACAGCACTATGGCTACACCTTC.

V and J are TRBV3-1 (or the pseudogene TRBV3-2) and TRBJ2-5; 10 bases align to TRBD2. The CDR3 consists of 17 residues. Unmatched junction bases numbered 5, after V lost 0 bases and J lost 1 base. The germline V gene has CDR1 LGHDT and CDR2 YNNKEL (reference sequence). The CDR3 is CASSQESLAGAQETQYF. The CDR3 DNA sequence: TGTGCCAGCAGCCAAGAGTCCCTAGCGGGGGCCCAAGAGACCCAGTACTTC.

The chain recombines TRBV25-1 with TRBJ2-7; TRBD1 might be the D (7 bases). Germline CDR1 and CDR2: MGHDK and SYGVNS. Trimming stripped 5 bases from V and 3 bases from J, with 11 bases between. This CDR3 comprises 13 residues. The DNA of the CDR3 is TGTGCCAGCAGTTCCCAGGGGGGCTACGAGCAGTACTTC. Amino acid sequence: CASSSQGGYEQYF.

This chain connects TRBV7-9 to TRBJ1-2; 8 positions agree with TRBD1. Looked up from germline, CDR1 is SEHNR and CDR2 is FQNEAQ (reference sequence). The CDR3 totals 14 residues. J gave up 7 bases and V 5 bases, and 9 bases lay outside the gene matches. CDR3 in amino acids: CASSPDRGAAGYTF. As DNA, the CDR3 is TGTGCCAGCAGCCCCGACAGGGGCGCGGCTGGCTACACCTTC.

The chain joins TRBV5-5 to TRBJ1-6, with unresolved D. This CDR3 spans 14 amino acids. V gave up 0 bases and J gave up 8 bases, with 9 bases separating them. Germline CDR1 reads SGHKS; CDR2 reads YYEKEE (reference sequence). In DNA, the CDR3 is TGTGCCAGCAGCTTGGATGGCCGGGATTCACCCCTCCACTTT. It is translated as CASSLDGRDSPLHF.

The chain employs TRBV27 and TRBJ2-5; 8 bases match TRBD2. This CDR3 comprises 15 residues. CDR1 and CDR2 from the germline V gene are MNHEY and SMNVEV (reference sequence). Unmatched junction bases numbered 8, after V lost 7 bases and J lost 1 base. CDR3 DNA: TGTGCCAGCACCACAAAACGGGGGGGCCAAGAGACCCAGTACTTC. Its protein is CASTTKRGGQETQYF.

This chain joins TRBV18 and TRBJ2-3; weak D call: TRBD2 (6 bases). This CDR3 spans 16 amino acids. V was cut by 0 bases and J by 0 bases, with 10 bases left in between. Per the germline V gene, CDR1 is KGHSH and CDR2 is LQKENI. The CDR3 nucleotides read TGTGCCAGCTCACCACCAAGCGGGCGTAGCACAGATACGCAGTATTTT. Translation gives CASSPPSGRSTDTQYF.

The chain links TRBV3-1 (or the pseudogene TRBV3-2) to TRBJ1-1, with 9 bases identical to TRBD1. The V segment lost 5 bases and the J segment 1 base; nucleotides outside the gene matches: 14. CDR3 length: 18 residues. CDR1 is LGHDT, CDR2 YNNKEL, per germline (reference sequence). The CDR3 sequence: CASSDYLGTGNSNTEAFF. The CDR3 DNA follows: TGTGCCAGCAGCGATTACCTCGGGACAGGGAATTCGAACACTGAAGCTTTCTTT.